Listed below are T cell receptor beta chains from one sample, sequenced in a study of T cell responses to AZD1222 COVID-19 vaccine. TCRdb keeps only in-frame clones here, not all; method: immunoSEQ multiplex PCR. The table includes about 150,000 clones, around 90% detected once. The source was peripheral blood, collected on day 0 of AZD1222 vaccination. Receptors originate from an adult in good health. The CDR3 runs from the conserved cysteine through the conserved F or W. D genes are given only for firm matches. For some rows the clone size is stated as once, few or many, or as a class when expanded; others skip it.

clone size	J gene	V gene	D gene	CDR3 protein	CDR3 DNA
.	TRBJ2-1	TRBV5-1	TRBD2	CASSLRTSGADEQFF	TGCGCCAGCAGCCTCCGGACTAGCGGAGCGGATGAGCAGTTCTTC
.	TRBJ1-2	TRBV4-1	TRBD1	CASSFGTGRPGYTF	TGCGCCAGCAGCTTCGGGACAGGGCGTCCTGGCTACACCTTC
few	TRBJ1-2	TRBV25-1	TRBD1	CASSDSSGTGNTGYGYTF	TGTGCCAGCAGTGACAGTTCCGGGACAGGGAACACGGGCTATGGCTACACCTTC
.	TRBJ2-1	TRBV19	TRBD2	CASSILLAGGDNEQFF	TGTGCCAGTAGTATCCTACTAGCGGGAGGGGACAATGAGCAGTTCTTC
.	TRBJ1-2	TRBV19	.	CASSPAGSSLYGYTF	TGTGCCAGTAGTCCAGCGGGGTCATCCCTTTATGGCTACACCTTC
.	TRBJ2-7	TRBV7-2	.	CASSFGTGLSYEQYF	TGTGCCAGCAGCTTCGGGACGGGACTCTCCTACGAGCAGTACTTC
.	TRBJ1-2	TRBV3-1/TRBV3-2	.	CASSQNRADSGGYTF	TGTGCCAGCAGCCAGAACCGGGCCGACTCCGGGGGCTACACCTTC
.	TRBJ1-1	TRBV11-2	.	CASSFVRNTEAFF	TGTGCCAGCAGCTTCGTGAGGAACACTGAAGCTTTCTTT
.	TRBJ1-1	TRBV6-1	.	CASSEYRGEAFF	TGTGCCAGCAGTGAATATAGGGGGGAGGCTTTCTTT
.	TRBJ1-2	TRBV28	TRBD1	CASRAGTAYGYTF	TGTGCCAGCAGAGCCGGGACAGCCTATGGCTACACCTTC
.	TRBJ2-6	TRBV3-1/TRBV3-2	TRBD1	CASSRYRGGESSGANVLTF	TGTGCCAGCAGCCGCTACAGGGGCGGAGAATCCTCTGGGGCCAACGTCCTGACTTTC
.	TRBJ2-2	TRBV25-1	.	CASRNTGLNPGELFF	TGTGCCAGCAGAAATACAGGGTTAAACCCCGGGGAGCTGTTTTTT
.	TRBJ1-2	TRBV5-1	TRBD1	CASRQGAGDGYTF	TGCGCCAGCAGACAGGGGGCGGGGGATGGCTACACCTTC
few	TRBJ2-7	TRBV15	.	CATSRSRWAGPYEQYF	TGTGCCACCAGCAGGAGTCGGTGGGCGGGGCCCTACGAGCAGTACTTC
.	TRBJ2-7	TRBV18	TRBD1	CASSPRTGLSYEQYF	TGTGCCAGCTCACCAAGGACAGGGTTATCCTACGAGCAGTACTTC
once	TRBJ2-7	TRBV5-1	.	CASSFRGRLSDEQYF	TGCGCCAGCAGCTTTAGGGGACGCCTCTCCGATGAGCAGTACTTC
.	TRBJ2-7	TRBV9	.	CASSDTTGYEQYF	TGTGCCAGCAGCGACACGACGGGCTACGAGCAGTACTTC
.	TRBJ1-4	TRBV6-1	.	CASSERVRTNEKLFF	TGTGCCAGCAGTGAACGGGTTCGTACTAATGAAAAACTGTTTTTT
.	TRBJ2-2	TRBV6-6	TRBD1	CASRHSGQANTGELFF	TGTGCCAGCAGACATTCCGGACAGGCGAACACCGGGGAGCTGTTTTTT
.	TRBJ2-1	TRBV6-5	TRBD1	CASSYVGQGLNEQFF	TGTGCCAGCAGCTACGTGGGACAGGGCCTCAATGAGCAGTTCTTC
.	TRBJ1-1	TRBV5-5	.	CASSLAAGSTEAFF	TGTGCCAGCAGCTTGGCGGCAGGGAGCACTGAAGCTTTCTTT
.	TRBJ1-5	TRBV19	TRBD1	CASSYQGQGANQPQHF	TGTGCCAGTAGTTACCAGGGACAGGGGGCAAATCAGCCCCAGCATTTT
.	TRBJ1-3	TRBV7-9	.	CASSYLSSGNTIYF	TGTGCCAGCAGCTACCTTTCCTCTGGAAACACCATATATTTT
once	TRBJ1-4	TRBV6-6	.	CASSYRRSNEKLFF	TGTGCCAGCAGTTACCGGCGGAGTAATGAAAAACTGTTTTTT
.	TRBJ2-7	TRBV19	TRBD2	CASSPRGLAGPKYEQYF	TGTGCCAGTAGTCCCCGGGGACTAGCGGGGCCCAAATACGAGCAGTACTTC
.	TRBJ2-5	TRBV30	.	CAWNPPGPEETQYF	TGTGCCTGGAATCCCCCGGGCCCTGAAGAGACCCAGTACTTC
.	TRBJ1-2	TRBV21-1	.	CASSKAAGGGYGYTF	TGTGCCAGCAGCAAAGCGGCAGGGGGGGGATATGGCTACACCTTC
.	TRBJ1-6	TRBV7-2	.	CASSPFAYSPLHF	TGTGCCAGCAGCCCCTTCGCCTACTCACCCCTCCACTTT
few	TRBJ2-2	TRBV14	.	CASSQGLRTGELFF	TGTGCCAGCAGCCAGGGACTTCGTACCGGGGAGCTGTTTTTT
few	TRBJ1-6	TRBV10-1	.	CASSGTGRNSPLHF	TGCGCCAGCAGCGGAACAGGGCGGAATTCACCCCTCCACTTT
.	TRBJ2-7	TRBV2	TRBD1	CASRSPYRGQHEQYF	TGTGCCAGCAGATCCCCTTACAGGGGGCAGCACGAGCAGTACTTC
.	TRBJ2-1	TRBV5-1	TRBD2	CASSFPSGRGNEQFF	TGCGCCAGCAGCTTTCCTAGCGGGAGAGGCAATGAGCAGTTCTTC
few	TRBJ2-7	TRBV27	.	CASSLWGPSSYEQYF	TGTGCCAGCAGTTTATGGGGACCGTCCTCCTACGAGCAGTACTTC
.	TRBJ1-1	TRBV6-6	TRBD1	CASSRSGQGIEAFF	TGTGCCAGCAGTCGATCGGGACAGGGTATCGAAGCTTTCTTT
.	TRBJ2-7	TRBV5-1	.	CASHITGTYEQYF	TGCGCCAGCCATATCACAGGGACCTACGAGCAGTACTTC
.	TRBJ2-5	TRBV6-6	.	CASSYPQETQYF	TGTGCCAGCAGTTATCCCCAAGAGACCCAGTACTTC
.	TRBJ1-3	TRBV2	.	CASSENNSGNTIYF	TGTGCCTCCTCGGAGAACAACTCTGGAAACACCATATATTTT
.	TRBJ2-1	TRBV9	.	CASGADSYHFEQFF	TGTGCCAGTGGGGCCGACTCCTATCATTTTGAGCAGTTCTTC
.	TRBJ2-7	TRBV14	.	CASSQLYEQYF	TGTGCCAGCAGCCAGCTCTACGAGCAGTACTTC
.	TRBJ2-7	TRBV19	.	CASSTGEWDEQYF	TGTGCCAGTAGTACTGGGGAGTGGGACGAGCAGTACTTC
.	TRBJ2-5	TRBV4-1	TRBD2	CASSQDRAGGRETQYF	TGCGCCAGCAGCCAAGATCGGGCGGGAGGACGGGAGACCCAGTACTTC
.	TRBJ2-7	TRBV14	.	CASSQYPYEQYF	TGTGCCAGCAGCCAATACCCCTACGAGCAGTACTTC
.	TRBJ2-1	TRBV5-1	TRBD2	CASVLSGTYLNNEQFF	TGCGCCAGCGTCCTTAGCGGGACTTACTTAAACAATGAGCAGTTCTTC
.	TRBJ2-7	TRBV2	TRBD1	CASSDRGPYEQYF	TGTGCCAGCAGCGACAGGGGTCCCTACGAGCAGTACTTC
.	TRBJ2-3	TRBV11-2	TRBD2	CASSSAPAGGPIDTQYF	TGTGCCAGCAGCTCTGCTCCGGCGGGAGGGCCAATAGATACGCAGTATTTT
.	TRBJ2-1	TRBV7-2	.	CASSSTGYNEQFF	TGTGCCAGCAGCTCCACAGGCTACAATGAGCAGTTCTTC
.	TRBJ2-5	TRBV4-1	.	CASSASFSETQYF	TGCGCCAGCAGTGCCAGTTTTTCAGAGACCCAGTACTTC
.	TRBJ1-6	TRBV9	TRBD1	CASSVEDRDSPLHF	TGTGCCAGCAGCGTAGAGGACAGGGATTCACCCCTCCACTTT
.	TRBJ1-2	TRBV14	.	CASSQERTATNYGYTF	TGTGCCAGCAGCCAAGAGAGGACAGCTACTAACTATGGCTACACCTTC
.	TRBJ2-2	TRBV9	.	CASSVTQANTGELFF	TGTGCCAGCAGCGTTACACAGGCAAACACCGGGGAGCTGTTTTTT
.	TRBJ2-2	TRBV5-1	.	CASSLGPNGELFF	TGCGCCAGCAGCTTGGGGCCCAATGGGGAGCTGTTTTTT
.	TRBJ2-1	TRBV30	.	CAWLEGQQYNEQFF	TGTGCCTGGCTGGAAGGGCAGCAGTACAATGAGCAGTTCTTC
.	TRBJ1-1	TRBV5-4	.	CASSLDGTGDTEAFF	TGTGCCAGCAGCTTGGATGGGACCGGGGACACTGAAGCTTTCTTT
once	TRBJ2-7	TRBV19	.	CASSFRDVASYEQYF	TGTGCCAGTAGTTTTCGGGACGTCGCTTCCTACGAGCAGTACTTC
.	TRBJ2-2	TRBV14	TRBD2	CASSQRLAGATGELFF	TGTGCCAGCAGCCAAAGGCTAGCGGGAGCCACCGGGGAGCTGTTTTTT
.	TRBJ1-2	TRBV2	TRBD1	CASGIDRGSGYTF	TGTGCCAGTGGGATTGACAGGGGCAGTGGCTACACCTTC
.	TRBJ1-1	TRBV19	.	CASSEQPRQAFF	TGTGCCAGTAGTGAGCAACCGCGCCAAGCTTTCTTT
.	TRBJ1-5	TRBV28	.	CASRSPQGANQPQHF	TGTGCCAGCAGGTCCCCGCAGGGTGCGAATCAGCCCCAGCATTTT
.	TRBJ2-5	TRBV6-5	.	CASNGGGAAQETQYF	TGTGCCAGCAATGGAGGGGGCGCAGCCCAAGAGACCCAGTACTTC